These 11 T cell receptor beta chains were sequenced from one sample in a study of T-cell reconstitution after alpha-beta-depleted transplantation in children. TCRbeta library preparation incorporated unique molecular identifiers. TCRdb itself ran the PCR reads through MiXCR, one entry per CDR3 protein. The table lists roughly 160,000 distinct CDR3 sequences, over 8.5% of them singletons. This specimen was PBMCs, taken before TCRalphabeta/CD19-depleted stem cell transplant. These receptors came from a boy between 2 and 10 years old with acute myeloid leukemia, due to receive a stem cell transplant.

This clonotype was seen at least ten times. The V gene is TRBV5-5, the J gene TRBJ2-5; D is uncertain. This CDR3 region has 13 residues. V lost 5 bases, J lost 1 base, and 9 bases lay in between. Germline V gives CDR1 SGHKS, CDR2 YYEKEE (reference sequence). In DNA, the CDR3 is TGTGCCAGCAGTAACTCCCTCCAAGAGACCCAGTACTTC. This translates into CASSNSLQETQYF.

This clonotype was detected many times. The chain employs TRBV4-1 and TRBJ2-1; D call uncertain. Trimming left V 1 base short and J 5 bases short, with 15 bases between. CDR1 is MGHRA and CDR2 is YSYEKL in the germline V gene. The CDR3 has 16 residues. CDR3 in amino acids: CASSQVGLGHNNEQFF. The CDR3 DNA reads TGCGCCAGCAGCCAAGTTGGTCTAGGTCATAACAATGAGCAGTTCTTC.

The table lists this clonotype with many counts. The chain links TRBV6-5 to TRBJ1-2; tentatively, D is TRBD1 (6 bases). V was cut by 0 bases and J by 6 bases, with 11 bases left in between. The CDR3 length is 14 residues. CDR1 and CDR2 from the germline V gene are MNHEY and SVGAGI. The CDR3 DNA follows: TGTGCCAGCAGTTACTCCACAGGGACCAATGGCTACACCTTC. It specifies CASSYSTGTNGYTF.

This clonotype has at least ten counts. The chain uses TRBV20-1 and TRBJ1-5; no clear D gene. The CDR3 is 17 amino acids. CDR1 DFQATT and CDR2 SNEGSKA come from the germline V gene (reference sequence). The V gene lost 0 bases and the J gene lost 0 bases, with 15 bases spanning the gap. This CDR3 reads CSARDQRRFNSNQPQHF. In DNA, the CDR3 is TGCAGTGCTAGAGATCAGAGGCGGTTTAATAGCAATCAGCCCCAGCATTTT.

Ten or more counts support this clonotype. This chain connects TRBV4-2 to TRBJ2-2; no reliable D call. This CDR3 has 15 amino acids. Per the germline V gene, CDR1 is LGHNA and CDR2 is YNFKEQ. V lost 1 base, J lost 2 bases, and 8 bases lay in between. DNA for the CDR3: TGTGCCAGCAGCCAAGTAACCGCCAACACCGGGGAGCTGTTTTTT. Translation: CASSQVTANTGELFF.

This clonotype has ten or more counts. The chain has TRBV5-1 and TRBJ1-1; 9 bases line up with TRBD1. This CDR3 spans 15 amino acids. J was trimmed by 2 bases and V by 3 bases; bases with no gene match: 5. Germline V gene data show CDR1 as SGHRS and CDR2 as YFSETQ. CDR3 protein: CASSSGTGFNTEAFF. The CDR3 DNA sequence: TGCGCCAGCAGCTCTGGGACAGGGTTTAACACTGAAGCTTTCTTT.

This clonotype was found many times. The chain has TRBV18 and TRBJ1-6, with D possibly TRBD1 on 5 matching bases. The germline V gene has CDR1 KGHSH and CDR2 LQKENI. There are 15 residues in the CDR3. V was pared by 2 bases and J by 5 bases, with 10 bases between. Here the CDR3 reads CASSPDAGNNSPLHF. In DNA form, the CDR3 reads TGTGCCAGCTCACCAGATGCAGGGAATAATTCACCCCTCCACTTT.

This clonotype has a count of ten or more. The J gene is TRBJ1-5, the V gene TRBV20-1, with D possibly being TRBD1 (6 bases). Germline V CDR1 and CDR2: DFQATT, SNEGSKA (reference sequence). Trimming shortened V by 4 bases and J by 6 bases, and 10 bases separated the two germline ends. The CDR3 has 12 residues. CDR3 bases: TGCAGTGCTACAGGGGCAGGTCAGCCCCAGCATTTT. Amino acids: CSATGAGQPQHF.

This clonotype was detected many times. This rearrangement joins TRBV29-1 to TRBJ1-5, with D possibly being TRBD1 (5 bases). Germline V gene sequence: CDR1 SQVTM, CDR2 ANQGSEA. Deletions cut 2 bases from V and 1 base from J, with 6 bases between. The CDR3 has 13 residues. CDR3 sequence: CSVERDSNQPQHF. CDR3 nucleotides: TGCAGCGTTGAAAGGGACAGCAATCAGCCCCAGCATTTT. The whole variable domain, remainder taken from reference TRBV29-1 and TRBJ1-5, is SAVISQKPSRDICQRGTSLTIQCQVDSQVTMMFWYRQQPGQSLTLIATANQGSEATYESGFVIDKFPISRPNLTFSTLTVSNMSPEDSSIYLCSVERDSNQPQHFGDGTRLSIL.

This clonotype has ten or more counts. J is TRBJ1-3 and V is TRBV13; a weak D match, TRBD1 (6 bases). This CDR3 has 22 amino acids. Deletions cut 5 bases from V and 0 bases from J, with 32 bases between. Germline CDR1 and CDR2: PRHDT and FYEKMQ (reference sequence). The DNA for the CDR3 is TGTGCCAGCAGCCTACGACTACACAGGGTTACTAGGGGGGGTTTCTCTGGAAACACCATATATTTT. Amino acids: CASSLRLHRVTRGGFSGNTIYF.

This clonotype was counted at least ten times. The chain employs TRBV20-1 and TRBJ2-1; 11 bases align to TRBD2. Unmatched junction bases numbered 7, after V lost 3 bases and J lost 9 bases. Germline V lookup: CDR1 DFQATT, CDR2 SNEGSKA (reference sequence). The CDR3 totals 14 residues. CDR3 loop: CSARASGRKSEQFF. The CDR3 DNA reads TGCAGTGCTAGGGCTAGCGGGAGGAAGAGTGAGCAGTTCTTC.